Listed here are 27 T cell receptor beta chains from one sample, sequenced in a study of T cell clonality in common variable immunodeficiency. The data were produced by immunoSEQ multiplex PCR, yet TCRdb's version contains in-frame clones alone and is incomplete. The sample yields about 60,000 clones, without any singletons. Sequencing was done on a sample of peripheral blood mononuclear cells. The receptors shown here come from a person aged 18 to 69 in good health.

The table lists this clone with many counts. The read gets to within 3 residues of the CDR3 end, and the germline J gene fills in the rest. V is TRBV30 and J is TRBJ2-7; a possible D gene is TRBD1 (5 bases). The germline gives CDR1 GTSNPN, CDR2 SVGIG (reference sequence). The CDR3 length is 13 residues. The ends were cut back, 2 bases at V and 3 bases at J, with 11 bases in the middle. The CDR3 here is CAWSTGHFYEQYF. CDR3 DNA (partial): TGTGCCTGGAGTACAGGACATTTCTACGAG.

This clone was picked up many times. The read ends 3 residues early relative to the CDR3; the germline J gene fills the gap. This chain uses TRBV28 with TRBJ2-2, with 15 positions matching TRBD2. This CDR3 spans 17 amino acids. Germline-derived CDR1 and CDR2 are MDHEN and SYDVKM. With V trimmed by 6 bases and J by 5 bases, 7 bases remained unmatched. CDR3 in amino acids: CASSPGLAGGRTGELFF. The sequenced part of the CDR3 DNA is TGTGCCAGCAGCCCCGGACTAGCGGGAGGGCGAACCGGGGAG.

Ten or more counts support this clone. The sequence runs out 3 residues before the end of the CDR3; the remainder is reconstructed from the germline J gene. The V call is TRBV20-1, the J call TRBJ2-4; 7 bases are shared with TRBD2. With V trimmed by 6 bases and J by 0 bases, 17 bases remained unmatched. CDR1 is DFQATT and CDR2 is SNEGSKA in the germline V gene (reference sequence). This CDR3 is built from 18 residues. The CDR3 sequence is CSAPPRGVGSGAKNIQYF. CDR3 DNA, as far as it was read: TGCAGTGCGCCGCCCCGGGGGGTAGGAAGCGGAGCCAAAAACATT.

The sample holds many counts of this clone. The read falls 3 residues short of the CDR3 end, and the missing part is taken from the germline J gene. V is TRBV18 and J is TRBJ1-3, with D possibly matching TRBD1 (5 bases). With 1 base removed from V and 0 bases from J, the gap between germline ends came to 10 bases. Germline CDR1 reads KGHSH; CDR2 reads LQKENI. The CDR3 runs to 16 residues. The CDR3 sequence is CASSPQGHTSGNTIYF. The covered CDR3 bases are TGTGCCAGCTCACCACAAGGACATACCTCTGGAAACACC.

This clone was counted at least ten times. The observed sequence ends 3 residues before the CDR3 terminus, with the missing tail filled in from the germline J gene. This sequence joins TRBV6-2 or TRBV6-3 and TRBJ2-7, with D possibly TRBD1 on 5 matching bases. V shed 2 bases and J shed 2 bases, with 10 bases lying between them. CDR1 is MNHEY, CDR2 SVGEGT, per germline. The CDR3 covers 14 residues. CDR3 region: CASSYGAAAYEQYF. CDR3 DNA, as far as it was read: TGTGCCAGCAGTTACGGGGCGGCCGCCTACGAG.

This clone was counted ten times or more. The read comes to an end 3 residues before the CDR3 does, leaving the germline J gene to fill in the end. This chain uses TRBV5-4 with TRBJ2-1; D remains unclear. Trimming took off 0 bases at V and 2 bases at J, with 9 bases between the two ends. CDR1 is SGHNT, CDR2 YYREEE, per germline (reference sequence). CDR3 length equals 15 residues. CDR3 bases read: TGTGCCAGCAGCTTGGACTATTTAACCTACAATGAG. This encodes CASSLDYLTYNE. The whole CDR3 sequence reads CASSLDYLTYNEQFF.

This clone showed up many times. The CDR3 end lies 3 residues beyond the end of the read and is filled in from the germline J gene. The chain recombines TRBV7-2 with TRBJ2-5; 12 nucleotides align to TRBD2. CDR3 length equals 15 residues. Losses at the gene ends were 4 bases for V and 5 bases for J; bases not matched to a gene: 5. Germline V gene data show CDR1 as SGHTA and CDR2 as FQGNSA. CDR3 DNA, as far as it was read: TGTGCCAGCAGCTCCCGACTAGCGGGAGTGGAGACC. Translation: CASSSRLAGVET. The CDR3 reads in full as CASSSRLAGVETQYF.

This clone was observed at least ten times. The CDR3 end falls 3 residues outside the read, so it is completed with the germline J gene. The chain has TRBV2 and TRBJ2-6; a possible D gene is TRBD1 (6 bases). CDR3 length: 15 residues. Germline V lookup: CDR1 SNHLY, CDR2 FYNNEI. V was trimmed by 11 bases and J by 0 bases, leaving 14 bases between them. The sequenced part of the CDR3 DNA is TGTGCCGGGGGCAGGGAATTCTCTGGGGCCAACGTC. This codes for CAGGREFSGANV. In full, the CDR3 reads CAGGREFSGANVLTF.

Many counts were recorded for this clone. The read halts 3 residues ahead of the CDR3 end, with the missing end drawn from the germline J gene. The chain has TRBV24-1 and TRBJ2-1; 7 bases agree with TRBD2. CDR3 length: 16 amino acids. Germline-derived CDR1 and CDR2 are KGHDR and SFDVKD. Unmatched junction bases numbered 11, after V lost 4 bases and J lost 6 bases. The CDR3 DNA, read in part, is TGTGCCACCAGTGACTCCGGGACTAAGTCCATCAATGAG. This codes for CATSDSGTKSINE. From start to end, the CDR3 is CATSDSGTKSINEQFF.

This clone was seen repeatedly, ten times or more. The CDR3 end lies 3 residues beyond the end of the read and is filled in from the germline J gene. The rearrangement links TRBV24-1 to TRBJ1-1; 7 nucleotides match TRBD1. The CDR3 sequence is 13 residues long. Germline values: CDR1 KGHDR, CDR2 SFDVKD. CDR3 protein: CATSAPGQPEAFF. The DNA read from the CDR3 is TGTGCCACCAGTGCCCCGGGACAGCCCGAA.

This clone was detected ten times or more. CDR3: CASTLLRANEKLFF. The sequenced CDR3 bases are TGTGCCAGCACCCTCTTGAGGGCTAATGAAAAA. This sequence joins TRBV12-3 or TRBV12-4 and TRBJ1-4, with D unresolved. The CDR3 end is not reached by the read, which stops 3 residues before it; the germline J gene fills it in. This CDR3 has 14 amino acids. V lost 7 bases to trimming and J lost 3 bases, with 12 bases between them.

This clone occurred many times. Sequencing ends 3 residues short of the CDR3 end; the germline J gene provides the rest. The rearrangement joins TRBV12-3 or TRBV12-4 to TRBJ2-1; 8 bases are a match to TRBD1. The CDR3 runs 16 residues. The V segment lost 4 bases and the J segment 9 bases; nucleotides outside the gene matches: 14. The DNA read from the CDR3 is TGTGCCAGCAGTTCGTTTTTCAGCGGACAGGGTGGTGAG. It yields the protein CASSSFFSGQGGE. The full-length CDR3 reads as CASSSFFSGQGGEQFF.

This clone was seen at least ten times. With the read ending 3 residues before the CDR3 end, the germline J gene is used to fill in that end. The gene calls are TRBV30 and TRBJ2-3; D possibly corresponds to TRBD2 (6 bases). Germline V gives CDR1 GTSNPN, CDR2 SVGIG (reference sequence). The CDR3 length is 13 residues. The V and J ends lost 2 bases and 0 bases respectively, with 6 bases between them. The CDR3 sequence: CAWSSGSTDTQYF. The part of the CDR3 DNA that was read is TGTGCCTGGAGTAGCGGGAGCACAGATACG.

This clone was seen at least ten times. The read gets to within 3 residues of the CDR3 end, and the germline J gene fills in the rest. The gene calls are TRBV7-6 and TRBJ1-2; 9 bases match TRBD1. Germline V CDR1 and CDR2: SGHVS, FNYEAQ. V lost 1 base and J lost 3; bases outside the gene matches: 3. The CDR3 spans 15 residues. CDR3: CASSLDTGGYYGYTF. CDR3 DNA, as far as it was read: TGTGCCAGCAGCTTAGACACAGGGGGCTACTATGGC.

This clone was counted at least ten times. Read sequence stops 3 residues before the CDR3 end, and the germline J gene provides the missing end. This chain uses TRBV7-6 with TRBJ2-3; TRBD2 aligns across 10 bases. CDR1 and CDR2 (germline): SGHVS, FNYEAQ. V lost 5 bases and J lost 5; bases outside the gene matches: 7. The CDR3 has 15 residues. This CDR3 reads CASSALAGVEDTQYF. The part of the CDR3 DNA that was read is TGTGCCAGCAGCGCGCTAGCGGGAGTTGAAGATACG.

This clone has ten or more counts. The CDR3 protein is CASSVGLAGGPYNEQFF. The sequenced CDR3 bases are TGTGCCAGCAGCGTGGGGTTAGCGGGAGGGCCCTACAATGAG. J is TRBJ2-1 and V is TRBV9, with 11 bases lining up with TRBD2. The CDR3 end falls 3 residues outside the read, so it is completed with the germline J gene. In germline, CDR1 is SGDLS, CDR2 YYNGEE. The V gene end was trimmed by 2 bases and the J gene end by 2 bases; junction bases not matched to a gene: 6. This CDR3 has 17 residues.

This clone was seen at least ten times. The read terminates 3 residues ahead of where the CDR3 ends, so the germline J gene completes it. V gene TRBV5-1 combines with J gene TRBJ2-3; perhaps TRBD2 as D (5 bases). Germline assignment: CDR1 SGHRS and CDR2 YFSETQ. The CDR3 length is 14 residues. Trimming removed 4 bases from V and 2 bases from J, with 11 bases in between. The CDR3 DNA, read in part, is TGCGCCAGCAGCCTGAGGACTGTCACAGATACG. Translated: CASSLRTVTDT. The entire CDR3 protein is CASSLRTVTDTQYF.

This clone was observed at least ten times. The read terminates 3 residues before the CDR3 end, so the remaining end is supplied by the germline J gene. The chain uses TRBV5-1 and TRBJ2-7; the match to TRBD2 covers 7 bases. The CDR3 contains 15 residues. V shed 0 bases, J shed 3 bases, and the junction held 6 bases outside the gene matches. Germline lookup yields CDR1 SGHRS and CDR2 YFSETQ. The DNA read from the CDR3 is TGCGCCAGCAGCTTGGGAGCGGGGTATTTCTACGAG. Its protein is CASSLGAGYFYE. The full CDR3 protein is CASSLGAGYFYEQYF.

This clone was seen repeatedly, ten times or more. From the germline J gene comes the end of the CDR3, since the read stops 3 residues before it. The V and J genes are TRBV10-3 and TRBJ2-5; TRBD2 agrees at 10 bases. The CDR3 length is 16 residues. The ends lost 3 bases at V and 4 bases at J; junction bases unmatched: 8. Germline-derived CDR1 and CDR2 are ENHRY and SYGVKD. This chain's CDR3 is CAISEVSGRDRETQYF. The sequenced part of the CDR3 DNA is TGTGCCATCAGTGAAGTAAGCGGGAGGGATAGAGAGACC.

This clone was counted many times. The sequence runs out 3 residues before the end of the CDR3; the remainder is reconstructed from the germline J gene. J is TRBJ2-1 and V is TRBV7-2; D possibly corresponds to TRBD1 (6 bases). Germline V CDR1 and CDR2: SGHTA, FQGNSA. Trimming took 4 bases from V and 5 from J, leaving 12 bases between them. This CDR3 has 14 amino acids. The CDR3 bases that were read are TGTGCCAGCAGCTCGGGACGGGACAACAATGAG. Amino acids: CASSSGRDNNE. The whole CDR3 protein reads CASSSGRDNNEQFF.

This clone was recorded many times. CDR3 in amino acids: CASSLSGQGVSPLHF. The DNA read from the CDR3 is TGTGCCAGCAGCTTAAGCGGACAGGGGGTTTCACCC. The chain links TRBV7-3 to TRBJ1-6, with 10 bases lining up with TRBD1. The sequence runs out 3 residues before the end of the CDR3; the remainder is reconstructed from the germline J gene. CDR1 and CDR2 from the germline V gene are SGHTA and FQGTGA. The CDR3 length is 15 residues. V lost 1 base to trimming and J lost 9 bases; unmatched junction nucleotides: 3.

This clone occurred many times. Read data end 3 residues before the CDR3 end; the end is taken from the germline J gene. The chain recombines TRBV7-2 with TRBJ1-1; D possibly corresponds to TRBD1 (6 bases). This CDR3 comprises 12 residues. Trimming removed 5 bases from V and 5 bases from J, with 9 bases in between. Looked up from germline, CDR1 is SGHTA and CDR2 is FQGNSA. CDR3 sequence reads: CASSHGTTEAFF. Incomplete CDR3 DNA: TGTGCCAGCAGCCACGGGACAACTGAA.

The table lists this clone with many counts. The read ends 3 residues shy of where the CDR3 ends; the end is completed using the germline J gene. The J gene is TRBJ2-6, the V gene TRBV5-1, with 9 bases matching TRBD1. V lost 4 bases to trimming and J lost 0 bases; unmatched junction nucleotides: 11. CDR3 length equals 19 residues. CDR1 SGHRS and CDR2 YFSETQ come from the germline V gene. CDR3 DNA, as far as it was read: TGCGCCAGCAGCGCCCCCTCCGGGACAGGGAGCTCTGGGGCCAACGTC. Protein sequence: CASSAPSGTGSSGANV. The whole CDR3 sequence is CASSAPSGTGSSGANVLTF.

Ten or more counts support this clone. The CDR3 end falls 3 residues outside the read, so it is completed with the germline J gene. The V and J genes are TRBV5-1 and TRBJ2-2; 14 bases line up with TRBD2. Trimming at V came to 3 bases and at J to 3 bases, leaving 1 base not matched to a gene. Germline V gene data show CDR1 as SGHRS and CDR2 as YFSETQ. The CDR3 runs to 16 residues. The DNA read from the CDR3 is TGCGCCAGCAGCTCGACTAGCGGGGGGGACACCGGGGAG. It translates to CASSSTSGGDTGE. The CDR3 reads in full as CASSSTSGGDTGELFF.

This clone was seen ten or more times. The CDR3 end is not reached by the read, which stops 3 residues before it; the germline J gene fills it in. The V call is TRBV28, the J call TRBJ2-7; 11 positions agree with TRBD2. This CDR3 region has 16 residues. Germline CDR1 MDHEN, CDR2 SYDVKM. V gave up 1 base and J gave up 0 bases; unmatched junction bases: 2. The CDR3 sequence: CASSLLTSGTSYEQYF. CDR3 bases read: TGTGCCAGCAGTTTATTGACTAGCGGGACCTCCTACGAG.

Many counts were recorded for this clone. The read ends 3 residues before the CDR3 terminus; that terminus is restored from the germline J gene. The chain links TRBV9 to TRBJ2-1; the match to TRBD1 covers 7 bases. The CDR3 runs 16 residues. V was pared by 3 bases and J by 1 base, with 7 bases of the junction left unmatched. Germline lookup yields CDR1 SGDLS and CDR2 YYNGEE. Incomplete CDR3 DNA: TGTGCCAGCAGCGAGACAGGGTCGCGGTCCTACAATGAG. It encodes CASSETGSRSYNE. From start to end, the CDR3 is CASSETGSRSYNEQFF.

Ten or more counts support this clone. CDR3: CASGQSRYTEAFF. Incomplete CDR3 DNA: TGTGCCAGTGGACAGTCAAGGTACACTGAA. The V and J genes are TRBV19 and TRBJ1-1; D perhaps matches TRBD1 (6 bases). The read stops 3 residues short of the end of the CDR3; the missing end is completed from the germline J gene. Germline loops: CDR1 LNHDA, CDR2 SQIVND (reference sequence). V was clipped by 8 bases and J by 3 bases, with 13 bases between them. The CDR3 spans 13 residues.